Included here is one T cell receptor beta chain sequence, with context. Its antigen is not yet known. There are no base qualities to consult, and no much larger clone falls within one base. Each collaborating institution followed its own protocols to collect whole blood in K2EDTA tubes. For TCRbeta analysis, collaborators shipped samples in one of three forms: frozen whole blood, isolated PBMCs, or DNA extracted from either of those sample types. TCRbeta CDR3 regions were amplified from genomic DNA by means of the immunoSEQ Assay, a bias-controlled multiplex PCR. The authors processed their data as follows. Nucleated cell counts per sample were estimated from amplification of reference gene primers within the assay. To quantify the absolute abundance of each unique TCRbeta CDR3 rearrangement, sequence reads were collapsed and filtered. For each sample, productive Simpson clonality was calculated by taking the square root of Simpson's diversity index across productive rearrangements. TCRdb re-hosts the immuneACCESS table, in-frame sequences only. Its copies lack some clones; in the studies checked, an unresolved V gene accounts for under half of them, and the cause for the rest is not known. The V and J calls and the clone size are those of that table, but D and trimming were determined from the DNA. The sample table lists 150,000 or so clones, around 81% of them with a count of one. Jointly, the top ten make up approximately 13% of the sample.

These data are taken from a study of blood T cell repertoires in COVID-19 (dated by TCRdb to 2018 to 2020). Regarding the study in general: Collaborator samples came from the United States, Italy and Spain and covered acute and convalescent phases of COVID-19. Nearly every sample came with metadata listing a de-identified subject ID, COVID-19 status, age in years and sex. The dataset comprised deeply sampled blood TCRbeta repertoires from subjects exposed to, actively infected with, or recovered from COVID-19. The prospective study material was composed of cDNA or gDNA derived from T cells, B-cell-depleted T cells, or PBMCs. Samples came from the ongoing ImmuneRACE study (first 160 participants) plus 1,254 subjects from 6 global collaborators. The repertoires were released in a freely available public database intended as a resource for research on the immune response to SARS-CoV-2. Where available, HLA class I and class II types were taken from metadata supplied by the sample provider and were not determined by assay-based typing. The full study reports these points: How much clinical and demographic metadata was included differed by source and by participant, and the metadata was provided uncurated.

From the cysteine through the phenylalanine, the CDR3 covers 14 amino acids. Just the 42-base CDR3 DNA is kept, in frame starting at base 1. Per the germline V gene, SGHVS is the CDR1 and FNYEAQ is the CDR2. The germline V and J ends show losses of 1 base and 3 bases respectively, and no gene match explains 0 bases of the junction. The sequence was obtained from a man in his sixties with active or convalescent COVID-19. Recombination linked TRBV7-6 to TRBJ2-5, and TRBD2 aligns with 9 junction nucleotides. The sequenced material came from peripheral blood. The CDR3 reads CASSLGLAEETQYF. The nucleotide sequence is TGTGCCAGCAGCTTAGGACTAGCGGAAGAGACCCAGTACTTC.